These T cell receptor beta chains were read from a single sample in a study of PD-L1 blockade in urothelial cancer. The protocol was immunoSEQ multiplex PCR, while the TCRdb copy is restricted to in-frame clones and leaves out a portion. Among approximately 70,000 clones, 80% to 85% were seen once, and the ten largest hold over 8.5%. The material sequenced was PBMCs, taken around atezolizumab (anti-PD-L1) treatment. The receptor source for this set is a woman aged 70-85 years with urothelial cancer. The CDR3 runs from the conserved cysteine through the conserved F or W. A D gene is named only where the DNA matches it firmly. Clone size is shown for a subset of rows, as once, few, many or a class of expanded clone.

V gene,D gene,J gene,clone size,CDR3 protein,CDR3 DNA
TRBV6-1,-,TRBJ1-2,-,CASSEASWAVYGYTF,TGTGCCAGCAGTGAAGCGTCCTGGGCCGTTTATGGCTACACCTTC
TRBV4-1,TRBD2,TRBJ2-7,-,CASSPPGGATSGSNEQYF,TGCGCCAGCAGCCCCCCCGGGGGTGCTACTAGCGGGAGTAACGAGCAGTACTTC
TRBV18,-,TRBJ1-1,-,CASSTLGTGGVTEAFF,TGTGCCAGCTCAACACTAGGGACGGGAGGGGTCACTGAAGCTTTCTTT
TRBV9,-,TRBJ1-2,-,CASSVGRRRTANYGYTF,TGTGCCAGCAGCGTAGGGCGCCGACGGACAGCTAACTATGGCTACACCTTC
TRBV2,TRBD1,TRBJ1-5,medium-sized,CASSWDRSRQPQHF,TGTGCCAGCAGCTGGGACAGGTCTCGTCAGCCCCAGCATTTT
TRBV28,-,TRBJ2-5,-,CASSKDSQETQYF,TGTGCCAGCAGTAAGGACAGTCAAGAGACCCAGTACTTC
TRBV4-1,-,TRBJ2-7,-,CASSQGAANSYEQYF,TGCGCCAGCAGCCAAGGGGCCGCTAACTCCTACGAGCAGTACTTC
TRBV13,TRBD2,TRBJ2-7,-,CASSSDLRSGGQYF,TGTGCCAGCAGCTCGGACCTACGGTCGGGGGGGCAGTACTTC
TRBV7-3,TRBD1,TRBJ2-1,-,CASSPRDRDYNEQFF,TGTGCCAGCAGCCCCCGGGACAGGGACTACAATGAGCAGTTCTTC
TRBV5-6,TRBD1,TRBJ2-3,few,CASSLSTGNTDTQYF,TGTGCCAGCAGCTTGTCGACAGGGAACACAGATACGCAGTATTTT
TRBV6-6,-,TRBJ1-5,-,CASSDEGNYQPQHF,TGTGCCAGCAGCGACGAGGGAAACTATCAGCCCCAGCATTTT
TRBV7-2,-,TRBJ2-3,few,CASTLMGGPVDTQYF,TGTGCCAGCACTCTCATGGGGGGACCGGTAGATACGCAGTATTTT
TRBV18,TRBD2,TRBJ2-5,-,CASSPLSGGEETQYF,TGTGCCAGCTCACCCCTTAGCGGGGGTGAAGAGACCCAGTACTTC
TRBV5-1,TRBD2,TRBJ2-3,once,CASSLLGGAGVDKQYF,TGCGCCAGCAGCTTGTTAGGTGGAGCGGGAGTCGATAAGCAGTATTTT
TRBV30,-,TRBJ1-2,few,CAWSPKSRGGGYTF,TGTGCCTGGAGTCCCAAGTCTCGAGGTGGTGGCTACACCTTC
TRBV5-5,TRBD2,TRBJ2-1,-,CASSDPGTSGRNGEQFF,TGTGCCAGCAGCGACCCCGGGACTAGCGGGAGAAATGGTGAGCAGTTCTTC
TRBV6-1,-,TRBJ1-2,-,CASSENWLTNYGYTF,TGTGCCAGCAGTGAAAATTGGCTGACAAACTATGGCTACACCTTC
TRBV6-5,-,TRBJ1-1,-,CASRAAGGTEAFF,TGTGCCAGCAGGGCGGCAGGAGGCACTGAAGCTTTCTTT
TRBV6-1,TRBD2,TRBJ2-7,-,CASSELTSGYTYEQYF,TGTGCCAGCAGTGAATTGACTAGCGGATATACCTACGAGCAGTACTTC
TRBV11-2,TRBD2,TRBJ2-5,-,CASSLGWGGRETQYF,TGTGCCAGCAGCTTAGGATGGGGAGGGAGGGAGACCCAGTACTTC
TRBV18,-,TRBJ1-4,-,CASSPPSTPGKLFF,TGTGCCAGCTCACCACCTTCTACCCCAGGGAAACTGTTTTTT
TRBV7-9,-,TRBJ2-3,-,CASSLLGTSTDTQYF,TGTGCCAGCAGCTTACTCGGGACAAGCACAGATACGCAGTATTTT